The TCR beta chain under discussion was sequenced for a study of blood T cells in healthy people across ages. The CDR3 loop spans 13 amino acids. Germline V lookup: CDR1 SGHNT, CDR2 YENEEA. Using a J-beta primer mix together with a sample-barcoded 5' primer, a second PCR was run for roughly 6 to 12 cycles. TCRdb itself ran the 5' RACE reads through MiXCR, one entry per CDR3 protein. This table has hundreds of thousands of distinct CDR3 sequences, roughly 60% appearing once. For this clonotype: One end of the junction varies from germline; a read error may be responsible.

The clonotype was recovered from a man aged 30 to 45 in good health. The rearrangement links TRBV11-3 to TRBJ2-5; D gene uncertain. The material sequenced was blood. The CDR3 loop reads CASSITSQETQYF. CDR3 coding DNA: TGTGCTAGCAGCATAACGAGCCAAGAGACCCAGTACTTC.